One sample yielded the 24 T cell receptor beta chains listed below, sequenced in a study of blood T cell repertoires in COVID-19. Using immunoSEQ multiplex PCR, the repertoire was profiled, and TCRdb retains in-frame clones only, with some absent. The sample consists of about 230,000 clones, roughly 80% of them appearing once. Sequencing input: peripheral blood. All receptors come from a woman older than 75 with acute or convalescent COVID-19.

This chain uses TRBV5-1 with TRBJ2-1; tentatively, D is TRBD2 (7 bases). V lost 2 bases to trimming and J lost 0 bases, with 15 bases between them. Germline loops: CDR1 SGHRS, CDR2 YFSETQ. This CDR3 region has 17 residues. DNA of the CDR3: TGCGCCAGCAGCTTAAACGGGGGGCCGAGCTCCTACAATGAGCAGTTCTTC. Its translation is CASSLNGGPSSYNEQFF. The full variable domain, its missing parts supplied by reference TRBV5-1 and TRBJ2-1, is KAGVTQTPRYLIKTRGQQVTLSCSPISGHRSVSWYQQTPGQGLQFLFEYFSETQRNKGNFPGRFSGRQFSNSRSEMNVSTLELGDSALYLCASSLNGGPSSYNEQFFGPGTRLTVL.

The CDR3 DNA reads as TGTGCCAGCAGTTTAGCGTTGGGGGGCGGGAGCACTGAAGCTTTCTTT. Its protein is CASSLALGGGSTEAFF. The chain has TRBV28 and TRBJ1-1, with TRBD1 as a possible D gene (6 bases). Trimming shortened V by 2 bases and J by 4 bases, and 17 bases separated the two germline ends. The CDR3 length is 16 residues. Germline loops: CDR1 MDHEN, CDR2 SYDVKM.

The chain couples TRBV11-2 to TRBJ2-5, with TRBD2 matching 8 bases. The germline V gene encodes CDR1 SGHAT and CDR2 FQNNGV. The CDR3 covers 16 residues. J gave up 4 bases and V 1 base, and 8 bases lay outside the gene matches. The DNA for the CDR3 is TGTGCCAGCAGCTTAGCCGCGGGGGGCCAGGGAGAGACCCAGTACTTC. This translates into CASSLAAGGQGETQYF.

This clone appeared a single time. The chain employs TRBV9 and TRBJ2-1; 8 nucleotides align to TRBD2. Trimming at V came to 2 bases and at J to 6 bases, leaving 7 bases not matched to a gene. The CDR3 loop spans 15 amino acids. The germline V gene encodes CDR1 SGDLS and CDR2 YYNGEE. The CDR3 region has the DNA TGTGCCAGCAGCGTGGTGACTAGCGTGGGCAATGAGCAGTTCTTC. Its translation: CASSVVTSVGNEQFF.

The CDR3, as DNA: TGTGCCAGCACCAAAAGGTTGTCAGGGAATGAAAAACTGTTTTTT. Its protein product is CASTKRLSGNEKLFF. The chain combines TRBV21-1 with TRBJ1-4; the table's D call, TRBD1, has no DNA check behind it. TRBV21-1 counts as a pseudogene. CDR3 size: 15 residues.

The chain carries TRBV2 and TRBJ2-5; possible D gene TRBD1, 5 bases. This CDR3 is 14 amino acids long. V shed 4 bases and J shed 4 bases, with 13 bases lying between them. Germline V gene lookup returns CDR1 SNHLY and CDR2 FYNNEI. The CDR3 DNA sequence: TGTGCCAGCAGTGGCAGGGCGTTTGGAGAGACCCAGTACTTC. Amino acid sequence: CASSGRAFGETQYF.

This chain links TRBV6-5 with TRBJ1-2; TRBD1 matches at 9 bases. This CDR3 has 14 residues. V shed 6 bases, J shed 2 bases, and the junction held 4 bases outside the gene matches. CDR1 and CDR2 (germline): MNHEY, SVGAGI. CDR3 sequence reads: CASRSTGGNYGYTF. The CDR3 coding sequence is TGTGCCAGCAGGTCGACAGGGGGAAACTATGGCTACACCTTC.

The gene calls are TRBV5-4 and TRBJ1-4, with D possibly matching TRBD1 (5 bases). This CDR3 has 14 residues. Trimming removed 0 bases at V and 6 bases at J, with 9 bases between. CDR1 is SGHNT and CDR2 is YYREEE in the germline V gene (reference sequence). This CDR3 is CASSLAGPYEKLFF. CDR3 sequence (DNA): TGTGCCAGCAGCTTGGCAGGGCCTTATGAAAAACTGTTTTTT.

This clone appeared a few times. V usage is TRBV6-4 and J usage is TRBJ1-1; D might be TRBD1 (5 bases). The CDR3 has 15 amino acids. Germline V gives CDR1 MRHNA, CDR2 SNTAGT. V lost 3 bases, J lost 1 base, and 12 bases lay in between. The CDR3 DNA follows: TGTGCCAGCAGTGAAGATACAGGTGGGAACACTGAAGCTTTCTTT. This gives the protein CASSEDTGGNTEAFF.

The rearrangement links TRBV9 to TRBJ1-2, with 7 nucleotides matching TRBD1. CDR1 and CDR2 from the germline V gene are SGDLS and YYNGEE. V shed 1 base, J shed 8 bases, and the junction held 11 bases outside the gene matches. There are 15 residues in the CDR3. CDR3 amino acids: CASSVSGQWVGGYTF. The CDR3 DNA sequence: TGTGCCAGCAGCGTATCGGGACAGTGGGTTGGCGGCTACACCTTC. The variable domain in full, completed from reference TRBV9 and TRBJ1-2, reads DSGVTQTPKHLITATGQRVTLRCSPRSGDLSVYWYQQSLDQGLQFLIQYYNGEERAKGNILERFSAQQFPDLHSELNLSSLELGDSALYFCASSVSGQWVGGYTFGSGTRLTVV.

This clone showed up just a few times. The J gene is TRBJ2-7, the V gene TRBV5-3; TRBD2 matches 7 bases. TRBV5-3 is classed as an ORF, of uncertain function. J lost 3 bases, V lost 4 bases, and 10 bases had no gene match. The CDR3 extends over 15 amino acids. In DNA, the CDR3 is TGTGCCAGAAGCGTAAGGCGGACTAGAGACTACGAGCAGTACTTC. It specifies CARSVRRTRDYEQYF.

The chain's CDR3 is CAIPDREVNEKLFF. CDR3 nucleotide sequence: TGTGCCATCCCCGACAGGGAGGTGAATGAAAAACTGTTTTTT. V gene TRBV3-1 (or the pseudogene TRBV3-2) combines with J gene TRBJ1-4; 7 bases are a match to TRBD1. The CDR3 runs to 14 residues. With 10 bases clipped from V and 5 bases from J, the junction kept 10 bases outside the gene matches. Germline V gene sequence: CDR1 LGHDT, CDR2 YNNKEL (reference sequence).

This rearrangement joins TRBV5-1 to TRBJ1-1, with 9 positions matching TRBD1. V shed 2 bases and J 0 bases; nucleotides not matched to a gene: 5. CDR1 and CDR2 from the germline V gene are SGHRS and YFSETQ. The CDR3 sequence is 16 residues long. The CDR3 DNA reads TGCGCCAGCAGCTTTGACAGGGGGTCCATGAACACTGAAGCTTTCTTT. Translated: CASSFDRGSMNTEAFF. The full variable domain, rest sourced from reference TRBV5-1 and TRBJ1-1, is KAGVTQTPRYLIKTRGQQVTLSCSPISGHRSVSWYQQTPGQGLQFLFEYFSETQRNKGNFPGRFSGRQFSNSRSEMNVSTLELGDSALYLCASSFDRGSMNTEAFFGQGTRLTVV.

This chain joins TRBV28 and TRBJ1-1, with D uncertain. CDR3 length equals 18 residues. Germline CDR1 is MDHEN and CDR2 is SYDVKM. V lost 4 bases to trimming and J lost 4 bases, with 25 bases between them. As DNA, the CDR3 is TGTGCCAGCAGTTCCCCTACCTCTCGGCGCCCCCGAGGCACTGAAGCTTTCTTT. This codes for CASSSPTSRRPRGTEAFF.

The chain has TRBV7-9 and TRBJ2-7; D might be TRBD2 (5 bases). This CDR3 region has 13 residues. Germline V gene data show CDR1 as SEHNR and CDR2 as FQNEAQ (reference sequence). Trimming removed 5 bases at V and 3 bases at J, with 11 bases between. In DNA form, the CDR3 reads TGTGCCAGCAGCCTACGGGGAAACTACGAGCAGTACTTC. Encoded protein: CASSLRGNYEQYF.

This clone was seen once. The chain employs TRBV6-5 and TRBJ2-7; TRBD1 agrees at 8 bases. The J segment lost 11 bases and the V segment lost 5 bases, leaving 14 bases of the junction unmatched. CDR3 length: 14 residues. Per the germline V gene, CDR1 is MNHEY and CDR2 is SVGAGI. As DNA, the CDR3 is TGTGCCAGCAGTCCCTTGGGCAGGGGGCGGTCGAAGTACTTC. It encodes CASSPLGRGRSKYF.

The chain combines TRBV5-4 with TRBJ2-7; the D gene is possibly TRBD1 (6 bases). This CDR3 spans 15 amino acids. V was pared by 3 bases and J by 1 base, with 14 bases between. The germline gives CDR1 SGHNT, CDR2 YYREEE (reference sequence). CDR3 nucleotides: TGTGCCAGCAGCTCAAGAGGGGGAGAGTCCTACGAGCAGTACTTC. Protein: CASSSRGGESYEQYF.

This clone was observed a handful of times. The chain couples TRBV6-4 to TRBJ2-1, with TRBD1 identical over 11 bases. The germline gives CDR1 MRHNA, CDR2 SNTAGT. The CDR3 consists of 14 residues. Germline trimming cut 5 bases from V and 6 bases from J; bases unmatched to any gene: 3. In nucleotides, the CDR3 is TGTGCCAGCAGTCAAGGGACAGGGGGCAATGAGCAGTTCTTC. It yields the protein CASSQGTGGNEQFF.

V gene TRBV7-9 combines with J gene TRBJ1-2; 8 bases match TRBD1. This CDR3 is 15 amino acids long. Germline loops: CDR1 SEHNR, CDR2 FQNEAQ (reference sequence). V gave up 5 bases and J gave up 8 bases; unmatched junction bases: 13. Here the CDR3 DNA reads TGTGCCAGCAGCCGAGGGACAGGTGACTTCCGCGGCTACACCTTC. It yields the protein CASSRGTGDFRGYTF.

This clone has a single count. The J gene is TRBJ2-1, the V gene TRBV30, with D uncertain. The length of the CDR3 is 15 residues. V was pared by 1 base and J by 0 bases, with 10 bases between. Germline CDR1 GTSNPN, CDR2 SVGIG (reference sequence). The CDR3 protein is CAWSAGRSSYNEQFF. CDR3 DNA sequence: TGTGCCTGGAGTGCTGGCCGGAGCTCCTACAATGAGCAGTTCTTC.

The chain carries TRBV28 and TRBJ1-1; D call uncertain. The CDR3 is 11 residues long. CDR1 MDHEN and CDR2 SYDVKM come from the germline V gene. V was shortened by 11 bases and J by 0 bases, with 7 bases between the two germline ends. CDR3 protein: CAGTVNTEAFF. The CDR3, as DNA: TGTGCCGGAACAGTGAACACTGAAGCTTTCTTT.

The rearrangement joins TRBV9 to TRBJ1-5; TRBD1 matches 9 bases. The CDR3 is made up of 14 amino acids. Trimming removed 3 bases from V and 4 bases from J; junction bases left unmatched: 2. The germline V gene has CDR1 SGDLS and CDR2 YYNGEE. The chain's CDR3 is CASSEQGANQPQHF. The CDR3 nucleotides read TGTGCCAGCAGCGAACAGGGGGCTAATCAGCCCCAGCATTTT.

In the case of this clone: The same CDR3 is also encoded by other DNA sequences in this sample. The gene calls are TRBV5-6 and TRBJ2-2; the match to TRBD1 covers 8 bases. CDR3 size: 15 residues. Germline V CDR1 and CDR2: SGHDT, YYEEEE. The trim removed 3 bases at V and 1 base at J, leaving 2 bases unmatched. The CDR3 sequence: CASSSGTGNTGELFF. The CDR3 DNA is TGTGCCAGCAGCTCCGGGACAGGGAACACCGGGGAGCTGTTTTTT.

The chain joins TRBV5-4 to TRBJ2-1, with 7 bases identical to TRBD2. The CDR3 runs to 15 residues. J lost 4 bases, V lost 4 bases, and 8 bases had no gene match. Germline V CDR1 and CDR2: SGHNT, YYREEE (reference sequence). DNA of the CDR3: TGTGCCAGCAGCCGGGGGGTTCTCGATTACAATGAGCAGTTCTTC. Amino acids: CASSRGVLDYNEQFF.